The sequence of this TCR beta chain was determined in a study of cytomegalovirus exposure and HLA in healthy donors. Amplification used 60 Vbeta primers and 13 Jbeta primers. Assay used: immunoSEQ multiplex PCR; TCRdb lists only in-frame clones, some missing. Here the sample spans some 160,000 clones, 84% being singletons. The length of the CDR3 is 14 residues. CDR1 and CDR2 from the germline V gene are MNHNS and SASEGT. V was clipped by 6 bases and J by 2 bases, with 10 bases between them. The sequence derives from a middle-aged man in good health and CMV-seropositive. The material sequenced was PBMCs. This sequence joins TRBV6-1 and TRBJ2-2; maybe TRBD1 (6 bases). CDR3 sequence: CASSDRINTGELFF. CDR3 nucleotides: TGTGCCAGCAGCGACAGGATTAACACCGGGGAGCTGTTTTTT.